The clone carrying this T cell receptor (beta chain) was observed a few times. The data were taken from a study of blood T cells in healthy people across ages. Primers used in a second PCR of about 7 to 12 cycles were a sample-barcoded 5' primer and a J-beta primer mix. TCRdb independently ran MiXCR on the 5' RACE reads; one entry per CDR3 protein. The sample records fewer than 950,000 distinct CDR3 sequences, 53% being singletons. Looked up from germline, CDR1 is SEHNR and CDR2 is FQNEAQ (reference sequence). Trimming took 7 bases from V and 1 from J; bases not matched to a gene: 16. The CDR3 consists of 19 residues.

The sequence was collected from a man aged 80 or over in good health. Sequenced sample: blood. V usage is TRBV7-9 and J usage is TRBJ2-1; 10 bases fit TRBD2. CDR3 sequence reads: CASTTTLAGVAGSYNEQFF. The CDR3 DNA is TGTGCCAGCACCACAACTCTAGCGGGAGTTGCAGGTTCCTACAATGAGCAGTTCTTC.